A single sample is the source of the 15 T cell receptor beta chains below, sequenced in a study of blood T cell repertoires in COVID-19 (dated by TCRdb to about 2020). Library prep was done by the immunoSEQ multiplex PCR assay. TCRdb mirrors the immuneACCESS table, restricted to in-frame sequences. Some clones are absent from its copies; in checked studies, under half trace to an unresolved V gene, and the reason for the others is unknown. The sample data list 200,000 to 300,000 clones, and more than 75% of these were observed just once. About 1.4% of the sample is in the top ten clones. The specimen was peripheral blood. The receptor source for this set is a woman in her 40s who had recovered from COVID-19.

The chain links TRBV30 to TRBJ1-4; D not certain. Germline assignment: CDR1 GTSNPN and CDR2 SVGIG (reference sequence). This CDR3 has 18 residues. Trimming removed 1 base from V and 7 bases from J, with 25 bases in between. The CDR3 region has the DNA TGTGCCTGGAGTGCCCATGACCAGCCAGGTCTCCGGGGTGAAAAACTGTTTTTT. It translates to CAWSAHDQPGLRGEKLFF.

The chain is built from TRBV7-6 and TRBJ2-3; 9 nucleotides align to TRBD1. Germline CDR1 SGHVS, CDR2 FNYEAQ. V shed 5 bases and J 4 bases; nucleotides not matched to a gene: 7. CDR3 length: 15 amino acids. The CDR3 loop is CASSGRTGGADTQYF. The CDR3 nucleotides are TGTGCCAGCAGCGGGAGAACAGGGGGCGCAGATACGCAGTATTTT.

V gene TRBV10-3 combines with J gene TRBJ2-1; TRBD1 agrees at 9 bases. The trim removed 4 bases at V and 5 bases at J, leaving 3 bases unmatched. The CDR3 runs 14 residues. Germline V gives CDR1 ENHRY, CDR2 SYGVKD. As DNA, the CDR3 is TGTGCCATCAGTGTAAGACAGGGGGACAATGAGCAGTTCTTC. Protein product: CAISVRQGDNEQFF.

This chain uses TRBV7-9 with TRBJ1-2; no firm D call. Germline CDR1 and CDR2: SEHNR and FQNEAQ (reference sequence). V dropped 4 bases and J dropped 7 bases, with 10 bases sitting between them. The CDR3 extends over 12 amino acids. The CDR3 is CASSSTPGGYTF. The CDR3 DNA follows: TGTGCCAGCAGCTCCACTCCCGGTGGCTACACCTTC.

The chain employs TRBV5-6 and TRBJ2-3; 12 bases line up with TRBD2. CDR1 is SGHDT and CDR2 is YYEEEE in the germline V gene. Losses at the gene ends were 4 bases for V and 2 bases for J; bases not matched to a gene: 5. CDR3 length equals 16 residues. The CDR3 here is CASSRRTSGATDTQYF. The CDR3 coding sequence is TGTGCCAGCAGCCGCCGGACTAGCGGGGCCACAGATACGCAGTATTTT.

V gene TRBV29-1 combines with J gene TRBJ2-6; perhaps TRBD1 as D (7 bases). CDR1 SQVTM and CDR2 ANQGSEA come from the germline V gene. The CDR3 runs to 16 residues. V was trimmed by 1 base and J by 2 bases, leaving 12 bases between them. CDR3 region: CSVEGQGGTGANVLTF. Written as DNA, the CDR3 is TGCAGCGTTGAAGGGCAGGGGGGAACTGGGGCCAACGTCCTGACTTTC.

The chain is built from TRBV10-1 and TRBJ2-3; 9 bases are shared with TRBD1. Trimming took 2 bases from V and 7 from J; bases not matched to a gene: 7. Germline CDR1 reads WNHNN; CDR2 reads SYGVQD (reference sequence). This CDR3 has 15 residues. The CDR3 protein is CASSEGPGTGYTQYF. The CDR3 DNA is TGCGCCAGCAGTGAGGGTCCCGGGACAGGGTATACGCAGTATTTT.

The J gene is TRBJ1-2, the V gene TRBV6-6; 7 bases match TRBD1. The CDR3 loop spans 14 amino acids. V was pared by 0 bases and J by 2 bases, with 0 bases of the junction left unmatched. Germline V gene sequence: CDR1 MNHNY, CDR2 SVGAGI (reference sequence). The CDR3 sequence: CASSYSTGNYGYTF. Written as DNA, the CDR3 is TGTGCCAGCAGTTACTCGACAGGGAACTATGGCTACACCTTC.

The rearrangement uses TRBV7-2 and TRBJ1-3; the match to TRBD1 covers 7 bases. Germline V CDR1 and CDR2: SGHTA, FQGNSA. This CDR3 has 18 amino acids. The junction had 13 bases not matched to a gene; V was cut back by 5 bases and J by 0 bases. CDR3 sequence reads: CASSRLEGQTDSGNTIYF. In nucleotides, the CDR3 is TGTGCCAGCAGCCGCCTCGAGGGACAGACCGACTCTGGAAACACCATATATTTT.

J is TRBJ1-5 and V is TRBV5-5; D perhaps matches TRBD1 (5 bases). Germline assignment: CDR1 SGHKS and CDR2 YYEKEE (reference sequence). V lost 1 base and J 8 bases, leaving 16 bases between the germline ends. CDR3 length: 15 amino acids. CDR3 region: CASSLHLGGSKPQHF. CDR3 DNA sequence: TGTGCCAGCAGCTTGCATCTCGGGGGAAGTAAGCCCCAGCATTTT.

The chain is built from TRBV18 and TRBJ1-5, with TRBD1 matching 11 bases. From germline, CDR1 is KGHSH and CDR2 LQKENI. With 2 bases clipped from V and 5 bases from J, the junction kept 2 bases outside the gene matches. The CDR3 totals 15 residues. The CDR3 nucleotides read TGTGCCAGCTCACCAGGACAGGGGGCTGATCAGCCCCAGCATTTT. Residues: CASSPGQGADQPQHF.

The chain joins TRBV10-3 to TRBJ1-2; TRBD1 matches at 8 bases. Germline CDR1 reads ENHRY; CDR2 reads SYGVKD. This CDR3 spans 15 amino acids. After removal of 2 bases from V and 3 bases from J, the junction contained 5 bases not matched to a gene. The CDR3 DNA is TGTGCCATCAGTGAGGCAGCACAGGGGGACTATGGCTACACCTTC. Protein: CAISEAAQGDYGYTF.

V gene TRBV9 combines with J gene TRBJ2-3; D is possibly TRBD1 (6 bases). CDR1 is SGDLS, CDR2 YYNGEE, per germline. The CDR3 totals 16 residues. The V end was cut by 0 bases, the J end by 1 base, with 12 bases between. CDR3 nucleotide sequence: TGTGCCAGCAGCGTAGATGGGGGCTCTCGCACAGATACGCAGTATTTT. Protein product: CASSVDGGSRTDTQYF.

The CDR3 nucleotides are TGCGCCAGCATCCTACAGGGGGCAGGAGATACGCAGTATTTT. The encoded protein is CASILQGAGDTQYF. This chain uses TRBV5-1 with TRBJ2-3; TRBD1 matches 9 bases. After removal of 6 bases from V and 5 bases from J, the junction contained 7 bases not matched to a gene. The CDR3 has 14 residues. CDR1 and CDR2 (germline): SGHRS, YFSETQ.

The gene calls are TRBV2 and TRBJ2-2; perhaps TRBD1 as D (6 bases). The V end was cut by 11 bases, the J end by 2 bases, with 15 bases between. Germline loops: CDR1 SNHLY, CDR2 FYNNEI. The CDR3 consists of 14 residues. CDR3 in amino acids: CAGTGKGNTGELFF. CDR3 coding DNA: TGTGCCGGCACAGGGAAGGGCAACACCGGGGAGCTGTTTTTT.